This T cell receptor (beta chain) originates from a study of CD8+ T cells in alopecia areata. Across the whole study: Spontaneous alopecia affected the approximately 6-13-month-old C3H/HeJ graft donors, whose skin was transplanted to approximately 6-10-week-old female C3H/HeJ mice.

Following RNA extraction, reverse transcription yielded cDNA that acted as the sequencing template. Data came from immunoSEQ multiplex PCR; TCRdb stores just in-frame clones and leaves some out. The sample holds about 110,000 clones, and no clone turns up only once. Comments on this clone: Genes here carry mouse names. The read terminates 4 residues ahead of where the CDR3 ends, so the germline J gene completes it.

V was shortened by 2 bases and J by 0 bases, with 9 bases between the two germline ends. The CDR3 totals 15 residues. The germline V gene encodes CDR1 NSQYPW and CDR2 LRSPGD (reference sequence). Sequencing input: lesional skin. The sequence was collected from a C3H/HeJ mouse with alopecia areata. The MHC haplotype of the strain is H2-k. The V call is TRBV1, the J call TRBJ2-3, with D possibly matching TRBD2 (6 bases). CDR3 DNA, as far as it was read: TGCACCTGCAGTGCACCAGGGACTAGTGCAGAA. Translating it yields CTCSAPGTSAE. The entire CDR3 sequence reads CTCSAPGTSAETLYF.